This is a list of T cell receptor beta chains from one sample in a study of OX40 agonist ivuxolimab in advanced cancers. The data were produced by immunoSEQ multiplex PCR, yet TCRdb's version contains in-frame clones alone and is incomplete. The data contain about 25,000 clones, approximately 82% of them singletons. Sample: CD4+ or CD8+ T cells sorted from blood, taken in a trial of the OX40 agonist ivuxolimab. The receptors were sampled from an adult with an advanced solid tumor such as melanoma, head and neck, liver or kidney cancer. Both conserved end residues are trimmed from each CDR3. Clone size is not always given. Where it is, it says once, few, many or a class for expanded clones.

abundance	v_gene	j_gene	CDR3aa
.	TRBV6-5	TRBJ1-1	ASSYSWETGHTEAF
few	TRBV5-6	TRBJ2-7	ASSLGGILVHEQY
.	TRBV2	TRBJ1-2	ASSLGTGGRYGYT
.	TRBV7-6	TRBJ2-7	ASSLAQSYEQY
.	TRBV27	TRBJ1-6	ASKQGMNYNSPLH
.	TRBV7-6	TRBJ1-5	ASSLYSDGPQH
few	TRBV10-2	TRBJ2-3	ASSERESYTDTQY
.	TRBV27	TRBJ2-5	ASQQSHSQETQY
.	TRBV19	TRBJ2-7	ASRAWDRGYEQY
.	TRBV10-1	TRBJ2-1	ASSESLRRGNEQF
.	TRBV27	TRBJ1-5	ASSDVGTGRNQPQH
.	TRBV5-3	TRBJ2-1	ARSLCPRSCNEQF
few	TRBV15	TRBJ2-2	ATSSTGTGVGLAANTGELF
.	TRBV14	TRBJ2-7	ASSQDQTSGLWEQY
medium-sized	TRBV29-1	TRBJ2-3	SSGRGPYTDTQY
.	TRBV15	TRBJ2-5	ATSREVTQETQY
.	TRBV6-5	TRBJ2-7	ASRGTPREQY
.	TRBV9	TRBJ2-7	ASSVDTGDARYEQY
.	TRBV5-6	TRBJ1-6	ASSTHDREGSNSPLH
.	TRBV4-1	TRBJ1-1	ASSPPTGFTEAF
.	TRBV7-9	.	ASSYPGLAGNEQY
.	TRBV7-2	TRBJ1-5	ASSLGYSNQPQH
.	TRBV7-9	.	ASSTGLAVFYEQY
.	TRBV9	TRBJ1-2	ASSLTRDRRGYT
.	TRBV9	TRBJ2-1	ASSVGQHNEQF
.	TRBV5-1	TRBJ1-1	ASSLDPLGVTEAF
many	TRBV2	TRBJ2-7	ASSDLTEQY
.	TRBV7-9	TRBJ1-1	ASSLAGQGRTEAF
.	TRBV4-2	TRBJ2-1	ASSLVNDEQF
.	TRBV6-5	TRBJ2-1	ASSYSGASGQF
.	TRBV5-1	TRBJ2-5	ASSLGEGLPEETQY